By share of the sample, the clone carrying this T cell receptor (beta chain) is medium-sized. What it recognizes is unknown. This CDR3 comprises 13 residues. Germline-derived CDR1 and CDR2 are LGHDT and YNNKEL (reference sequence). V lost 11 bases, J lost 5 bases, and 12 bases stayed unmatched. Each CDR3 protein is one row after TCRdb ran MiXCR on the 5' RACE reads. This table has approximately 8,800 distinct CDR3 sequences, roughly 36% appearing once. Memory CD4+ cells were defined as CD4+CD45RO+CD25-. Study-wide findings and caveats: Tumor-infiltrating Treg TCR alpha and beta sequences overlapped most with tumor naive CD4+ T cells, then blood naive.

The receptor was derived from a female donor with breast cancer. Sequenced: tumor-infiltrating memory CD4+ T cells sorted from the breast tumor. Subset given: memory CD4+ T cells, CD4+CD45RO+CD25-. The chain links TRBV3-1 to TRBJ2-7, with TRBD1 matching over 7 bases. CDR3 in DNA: TGTGCCTCTAAAAGACAGGGAAGGGACGAGCAGTACTTC. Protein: CASKRQGRDEQYF.